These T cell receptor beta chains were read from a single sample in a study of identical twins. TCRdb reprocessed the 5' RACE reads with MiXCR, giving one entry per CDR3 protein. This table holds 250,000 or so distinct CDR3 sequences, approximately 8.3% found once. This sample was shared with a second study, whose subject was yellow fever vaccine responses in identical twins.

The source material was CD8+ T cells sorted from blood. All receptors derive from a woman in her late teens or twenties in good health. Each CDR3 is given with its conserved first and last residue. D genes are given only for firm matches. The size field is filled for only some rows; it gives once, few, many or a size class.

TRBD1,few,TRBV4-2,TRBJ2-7,TGTGCCAGCAGCCAAGAAGACAGGGGCGAAAGCTCCTACGAGCAGTACTTC,CASSQEDRGESSYEQYF
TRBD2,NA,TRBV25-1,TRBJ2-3,TGTGCCAGCAGGGGGACTAGCGGGATCGTGGATACGCAGTATTTT,CASRGTSGIVDTQYF
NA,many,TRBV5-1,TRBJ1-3,TGCGCCAGCAGCTCGACAACCCCTGGAAACACCATATATTTT,CASSSTTPGNTIYF
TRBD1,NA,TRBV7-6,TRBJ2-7,TGTGCCAGCAGCTACGGGACAGGGCCGTACGAGCAGTACTTC,CASSYGTGPYEQYF
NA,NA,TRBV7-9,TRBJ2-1,TGTGCCAGCAGCTTACCAGGCTCCTACAATGAGCAGTTATTC,CASSLPGSYNEQLF
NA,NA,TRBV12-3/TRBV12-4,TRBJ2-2,TGTGCCAGCAGCCCAGCGGAGATGAACACCGGGGAGCTGTTTTTT,CASSPAEMNTGELFF
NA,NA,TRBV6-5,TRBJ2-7,TGTGCCAGCAGTTACTCTCTTAGGACCCTCGCTAATTACGAGCAGTACTTC,CASSYSLRTLANYEQYF
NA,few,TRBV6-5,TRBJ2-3,TGTGCCAGCAGTTACTCGTTAGGGGGGCCCACAGATACGCAGTATTTT,CASSYSLGGPTDTQYF
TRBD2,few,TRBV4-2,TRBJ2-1,TGTGCCAGCAGCCAAGAGATAGCGGGAGTTGGCTACAATGAGCAGTTCTTC,CASSQEIAGVGYNEQFF
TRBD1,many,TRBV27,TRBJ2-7,TGTGCCAGCCACGAAACGGGACAGTACTACGAGCAGTACTTC,CASHETGQYYEQYF
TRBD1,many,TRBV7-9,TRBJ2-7,TGTGCCAGCAGCTCTCGGACAGGGGGCTACGAGCAGTACTTC,CASSSRTGGYEQYF
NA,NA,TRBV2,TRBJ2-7,TGTGCCAGCAGTGAATTCGGGCGGACATACGAGCAGTACTTC,CASSEFGRTYEQYF
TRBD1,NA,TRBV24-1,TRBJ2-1,TGTGCCACCAGTGATACGGGACAGGGTTTGGGCAATGAGCAGTTCTTC,CATSDTGQGLGNEQFF
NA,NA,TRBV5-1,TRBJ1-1,TGCGCCAGCAGCTCGGACACAGGGAGCACTGAAGCTTTCTTT,CASSSDTGSTEAFF
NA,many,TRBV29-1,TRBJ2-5,TGCAGCGTTACGAACAGGGGGAGGGGAGAGACCCAGTACTTC,CSVTNRGRGETQYF
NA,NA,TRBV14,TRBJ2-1,TGTGCCAGCAGCCAAGTAGTAGGAGGGGTCGATGAGCAGTTCTTC,CASSQVVGGVDEQFF
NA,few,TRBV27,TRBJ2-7,TGTGCCAGCAGTTTACGGATGGACGGCTACGAGCAGTACTTC,CASSLRMDGYEQYF
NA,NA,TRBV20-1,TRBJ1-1,TGCAGTGCTAGAGATACACTGAACACTGAAGCTTTCTTT,CSARDTLNTEAFF
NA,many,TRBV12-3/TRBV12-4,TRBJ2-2,TGTGCCAGCACGGGAAATACCGGGGAGCTGTTTTTT,CASTGNTGELFF
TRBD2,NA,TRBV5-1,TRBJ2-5,TGCGCCAGCAGCTTTACTCCACCCGGCGGGGCGGGGGACCGACAAGAGACCCAGTACTTC,CASSFTPPGGAGDRQETQYF
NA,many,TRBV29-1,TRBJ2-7,TGCAGCGTTGCGGAGGGGCTAGCCTACGAGCAGTACTTC,CSVAEGLAYEQYF
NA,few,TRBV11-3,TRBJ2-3,TGTGCCAGCAGCCCCCCCGGATCAGTCGGCACAGATACGCAGTATTTT,CASSPPGSVGTDTQYF
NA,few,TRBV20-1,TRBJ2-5,TGCAGTGCTACCCCAGGGAACCAAGAGACCCAGTACTTC,CSATPGNQETQYF
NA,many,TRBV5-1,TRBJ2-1,TGCGCCAGCAGCAAGGACTCTCCGAGCTCCTACAATGAGCAGTTCTTC,CASSKDSPSSYNEQFF
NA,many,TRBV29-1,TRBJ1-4,TGCAGCGTTGAAGGACGTGAAAAACTGTTTTTT,CSVEGREKLFF
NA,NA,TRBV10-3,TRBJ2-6,TGTGCCCTCAGTTTAGGTTCAGGAACTTTCTCTTGGGCCAACGTCCTGACTTTC,CALSLGSGTFSWANVLTF
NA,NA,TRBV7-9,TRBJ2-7,TGTGCCAGCAGCTCGCAAGGGGGGGCCTACGAGCAGTACTTC,CASSSQGGAYEQYF
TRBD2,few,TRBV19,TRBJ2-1,TGTGCCAGTAGTATTCTGGCGGGAGGTCAAAATGAGCAGTTCTTC,CASSILAGGQNEQFF
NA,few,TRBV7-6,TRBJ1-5,TGTGCCAGCAGTCCTTTGGTAGGGGGAACCTCTCAGCCCCAGCATTTT,CASSPLVGGTSQPQHF